Listed below are T cell receptor beta chains from one sample, sequenced in a study of identifying expanded T cells in peripheral blood. The assay was immunoSEQ multiplex PCR, and TCRdb's table has in-frame clones only and misses some. The sample carries under 150,000 clones, 75% to 90% recorded once. Sequencing was carried out using blood. These receptor sequences come from a person aged 18 to 70 in good health. Each CDR3 is given with its conserved first and last residue. The order of the fields is V gene, CDR3 length, D gene, clone size, J gene, CDR3 protein, CDR3 DNA. D genes are given only for firm matches. Rows may omit the clone size; those that give it use once, few, many or a size class.

TRBV28	13	NA	NA	TRBJ1-1	CASSLPQLTEAFF	TGTGCCAGCAGTTTACCACAACTCACTGAAGCTTTCTTT
TRBV7-3	15	NA	NA	TRBJ2-1	CASSLDRGSYNEQFF	TGTGCCAGCAGCTTAGATCGCGGCTCCTACAATGAGCAGTTCTTC
TRBV5-1	15	TRBD1	few	TRBJ2-2	CASSLQGANTGELFF	TGCGCCAGCAGCTTGCAGGGGGCGAACACCGGGGAGCTGTTTTTT
TRBV28	15	NA	NA	TRBJ2-6	CASSRGRSGANVLTF	TGTGCCAGCAGCAGGGGGAGGTCTGGGGCCAACGTCCTGACTTTC
TRBV19	12	NA	NA	TRBJ1-2	CASFLGIHGYTF	TGTGCCAGTTTTTTGGGGATCCATGGCTACACCTTC
TRBV7-3	12	NA	NA	TRBJ2-1	CASSYDSIEQFF	TGTGCCAGCAGCTACGACAGCATAGAGCAGTTCTTC
TRBV14	14	NA	NA	TRBJ2-1	CASSQLGTNNEQFF	TGTGCCAGCAGCCAACTAGGTACAAACAATGAGCAGTTCTTC
TRBV30	13	NA	few	TRBJ2-5	CACTGHTGETQYF	TGTGCCTGTACCGGACACACCGGGGAGACCCAGTACTTC
TRBV9	14	NA	NA	TRBJ2-2	CASSVAREVGELFF	TGTGCCAGCAGCGTAGCCAGGGAAGTCGGGGAGCTGTTTTTT
TRBV7-3	16	NA	NA	TRBJ2-2	CASSAQTGTNTGELFF	TGTGCCAGCAGCGCCCAGACAGGAACGAACACCGGGGAGCTGTTTTTT
TRBV7-3	14	TRBD1	NA	TRBJ2-7	CASSPGQGNYEQYF	TGTGCCAGCAGTCCGGGACAGGGAAACTACGAGCAGTACTTC
TRBV7-9	12	NA	few	TRBJ1-2	CASSSTGRGYTF	TGTGCCAGCAGCTCCACAGGTCGCGGCTACACCTTC
TRBV10-3	19	NA	NA	TRBJ2-1	CAISEATGRGSFSYNEQFF	TGTGCCATCAGTGAAGCTACAGGGAGGGGCTCTTTCTCCTACAATGAGCAGTTCTTC
TRBV11-3	16	NA	NA	TRBJ2-1	CASSLGGRSSYNEQFF	TGTGCCAGCAGCTTGGGGGGGCGCAGCTCCTACAATGAGCAGTTCTTC
TRBV6-4	15	NA	NA	TRBJ1-5	CAPKWGAFIDQPQHF	TGTGCCCCTAAGTGGGGGGCCTTCATCGATCAGCCCCAGCATTTT